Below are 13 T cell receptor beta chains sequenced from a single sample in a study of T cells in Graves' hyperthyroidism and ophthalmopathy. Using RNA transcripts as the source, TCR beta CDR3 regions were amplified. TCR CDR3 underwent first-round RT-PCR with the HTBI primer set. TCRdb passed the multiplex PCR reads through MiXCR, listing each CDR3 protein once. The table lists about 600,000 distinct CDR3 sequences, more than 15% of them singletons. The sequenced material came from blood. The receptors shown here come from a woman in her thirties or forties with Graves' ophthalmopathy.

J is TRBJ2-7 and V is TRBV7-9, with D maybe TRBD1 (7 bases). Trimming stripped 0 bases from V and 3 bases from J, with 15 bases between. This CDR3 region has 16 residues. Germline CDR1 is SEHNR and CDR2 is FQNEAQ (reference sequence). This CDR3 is CASSLAQGGSIYEQYF. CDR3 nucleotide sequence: TGTGCCAGCAGCTTAGCGCAGGGGGGTTCAATCTACGAGCAGTACTTC.

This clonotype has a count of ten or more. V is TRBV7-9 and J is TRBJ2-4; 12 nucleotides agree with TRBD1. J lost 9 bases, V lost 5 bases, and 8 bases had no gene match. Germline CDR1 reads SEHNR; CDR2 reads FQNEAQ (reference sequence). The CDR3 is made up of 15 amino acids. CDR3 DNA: TGTGCCAGCAGCCTTACCGGGACAGGGGGCAGCATTCAGTACTTC. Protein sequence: CASSLTGTGGSIQYF. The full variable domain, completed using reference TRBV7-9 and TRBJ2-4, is DTGVSQNPRHKITKRGQNVTFRCDPISEHNRLYWYRQTLGQGPEFLTYFQNEAQLEKSRLLSDRFSAERPKGSFSTLEIQRTEQGDSAMYLCASSLTGTGGSIQYFGAGTRLSVL.

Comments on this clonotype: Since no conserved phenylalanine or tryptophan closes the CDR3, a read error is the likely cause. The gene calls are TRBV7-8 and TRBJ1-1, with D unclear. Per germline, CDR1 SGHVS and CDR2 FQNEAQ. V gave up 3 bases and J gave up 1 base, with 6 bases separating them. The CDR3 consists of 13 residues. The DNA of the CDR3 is TGTGCCAGCAGCTTCGGGCCGAACACTGAAGCTTTCCTT. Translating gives CASSFGPNTEAFL.

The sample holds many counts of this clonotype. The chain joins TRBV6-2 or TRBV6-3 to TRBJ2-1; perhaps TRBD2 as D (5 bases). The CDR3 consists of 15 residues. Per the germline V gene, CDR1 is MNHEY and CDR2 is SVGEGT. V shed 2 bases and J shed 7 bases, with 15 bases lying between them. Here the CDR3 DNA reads TGTGCCAGCAGTTACGGGGTTGAAGCGGCAAATGAGCAGTTCTTC. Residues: CASSYGVEAANEQFF.

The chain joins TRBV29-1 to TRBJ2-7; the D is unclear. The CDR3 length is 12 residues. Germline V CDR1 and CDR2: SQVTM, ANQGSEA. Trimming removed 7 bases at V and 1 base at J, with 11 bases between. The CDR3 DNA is TGCAGCGCTTCTAACCCATCCTACGAGCAGTACTTC. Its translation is CSASNPSYEQYF.

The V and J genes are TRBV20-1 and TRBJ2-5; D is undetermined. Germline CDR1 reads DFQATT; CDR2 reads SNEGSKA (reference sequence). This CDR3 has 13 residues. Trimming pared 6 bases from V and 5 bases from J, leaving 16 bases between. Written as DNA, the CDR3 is TGCAGTGCCCCGGTCTCCATTGGGGAGACCCAGTACTTC. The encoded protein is CSAPVSIGETQYF.

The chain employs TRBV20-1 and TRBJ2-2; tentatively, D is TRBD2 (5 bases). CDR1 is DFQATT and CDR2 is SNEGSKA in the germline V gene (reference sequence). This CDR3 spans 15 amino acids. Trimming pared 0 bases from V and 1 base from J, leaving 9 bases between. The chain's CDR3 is CSARDSGVNTGELFF. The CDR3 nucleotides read TGCAGTGCTAGAGATTCCGGGGTGAACACCGGGGAGCTGTTTTTT.

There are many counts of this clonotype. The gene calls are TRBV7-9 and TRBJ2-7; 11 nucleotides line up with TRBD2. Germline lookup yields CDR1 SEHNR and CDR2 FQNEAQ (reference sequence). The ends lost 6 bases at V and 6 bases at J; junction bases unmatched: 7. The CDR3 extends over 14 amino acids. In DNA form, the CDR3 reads TGTGCCAGCAGTACCGGGACTAGCGGAGTCGAGCAGTACTTC. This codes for CASSTGTSGVEQYF. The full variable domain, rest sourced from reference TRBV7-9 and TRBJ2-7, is DTGVSQNPRHKITKRGQNVTFRCDPISEHNRLYWYRQTLGQGPEFLTYFQNEAQLEKSRLLSDRFSAERPKGSFSTLEIQRTEQGDSAMYLCASSTGTSGVEQYFGPGTRLTVT.

The CDR3 bases are TGTGCCAGCAGAAAACAGGGGGCCGCTGAAGCTTTCTTT. Translated: CASRKQGAAEAFF. This chain uses TRBV5-4 with TRBJ1-1; the match to TRBD1 covers 9 bases. The CDR3 length is 13 residues. The J segment lost 6 bases and the V segment lost 5 bases, leaving 5 bases of the junction unmatched. Germline CDR1 and CDR2: SGHNT and YYREEE (reference sequence).

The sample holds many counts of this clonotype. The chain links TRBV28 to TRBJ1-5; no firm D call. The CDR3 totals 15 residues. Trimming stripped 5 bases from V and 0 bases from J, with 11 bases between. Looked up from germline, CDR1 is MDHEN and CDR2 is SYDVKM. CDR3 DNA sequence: TGTGCCAGCAGTCCCGGGGTTCTTAGCAATCAGCCCCAGCATTTT. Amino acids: CASSPGVLSNQPQHF.

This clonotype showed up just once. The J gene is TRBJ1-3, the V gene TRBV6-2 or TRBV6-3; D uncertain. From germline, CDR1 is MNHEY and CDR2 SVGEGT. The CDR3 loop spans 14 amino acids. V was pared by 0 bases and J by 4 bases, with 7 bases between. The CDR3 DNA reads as TGTGCCAGCAGTTACTCACTAGCGGGAAACACCATATATTTT. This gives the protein CASSYSLAGNTIYF.

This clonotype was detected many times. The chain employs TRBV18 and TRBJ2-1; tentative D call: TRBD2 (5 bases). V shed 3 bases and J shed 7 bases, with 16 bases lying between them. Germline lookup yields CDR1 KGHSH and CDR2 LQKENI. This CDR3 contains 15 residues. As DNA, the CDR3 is TGTGCCAGCTCACCTGGAGGAGGATTCGAGAATGAGCAGTTCTTC. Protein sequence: CASSPGGGFENEQFF. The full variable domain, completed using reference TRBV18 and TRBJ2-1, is NAGVMQNPRHLVRRRGQEARLRCSPMKGHSHVYWYRQLPEEGLKFMVYLQKENIIDESGMPKERFSAEFPKEGPSILRIQQVVRGDSAAYFCASSPGGGFENEQFFGPGTRLTVL.

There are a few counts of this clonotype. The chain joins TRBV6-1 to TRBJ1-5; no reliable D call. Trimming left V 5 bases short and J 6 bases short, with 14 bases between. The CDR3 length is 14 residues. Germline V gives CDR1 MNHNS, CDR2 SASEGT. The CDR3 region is CASSPKGEGQPQHF. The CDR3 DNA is TGTGCCAGCAGTCCAAAGGGTGAGGGTCAGCCCCAGCATTTT.